This T cell receptor (beta chain) stems from a study of blood T cell repertoires in COVID-19. For the study at large: COVID-19 samples collected from the United States, Italy and Spain covered acute and convalescent phases.

Participant reports of clinical history set cohort assignment. A COVID-19 case had been met by exposed participants during the 2 weeks before study entry. Looked up from germline, CDR1 is LNHNV and CDR2 is YYDKDF (reference sequence). There are 14 residues in the CDR3. Trimming shortened V by 4 bases and J by 7 bases, and 16 bases separated the two germline ends. Original methodology: Estimated nucleated cell counts came from reference gene primer amplification. Libraries were prepared by immunoSEQ multiplex PCR; TCRdb keeps only in-frame clonotypes and omits some of them. V, J and clone size were drawn from that table, and D and trimming were deduced from the DNA. The sample lists 130,000 to 150,000 clones; around 84% were seen once.

The material sequenced was PBMCs or T cells enriched from blood (not recorded which). The receptor comes from a woman in her fifties or sixties who had been exposed to COVID-19. The V call is TRBV15, the J call TRBJ1-1, with D unclear. CDR3 sequence: CATSKDLNGNEAFF. The DNA of the CDR3 is TGTGCCACCAGCAAAGACCTGAACGGTAATGAAGCTTTCTTT.